This TCR beta chain was identified during a study of ipilimumab plus nivolumab after autologous stem cell transplantation. At the level of the study: Typical patient got roughly 5 ipilimumab doses and about eight nivolumab doses (median). Study conclusions and caveats: Authors suggest TCR repertoire, Treg phenotype and gut microbiota support further study.

J gave up 3 bases and V 1 base, and 3 bases lay outside the gene matches. CDR3 length: 15 amino acids. Germline V gives CDR1 SGHVS, CDR2 FQNEAQ. Sequencing was performed with immunoSEQ multiplex PCR; in TCRdb, only in-frame clones are kept and a portion is missing. In the table there are about 3,200 clones, around 84% of which are singletons. Starting 14 to 28 days after autologous transplant, ipilimumab 1 mg/kg was given. Patients got 3 mg/kg IV nivolumab weeks 1, 4, 7, 10, then biweekly through week 26. This clone turned up a few times. Its antigen is as yet unknown. The chain couples TRBV7-8 to TRBJ2-1, with 7 bases that match TRBD2. The specimen comprised PBMCs, sampled in a trial of ipilimumab plus nivolumab as post-transplant consolidation. The sequence derives from a male donor with multiple myeloma. In DNA, the CDR3 is TGTGCCAGCAGCTTAGGCGGGGGATACTACAATGAGCAGTTCTTC. Translation gives CASSLGGGYYNEQFF.